The clone carrying this TCR beta chain appeared a few times. Its antigen is still unknown. Using RNA template, CDR3s of TCR alpha and beta were amplified with iRepertoire arm-PCR. Tissue mRNA or PBMC total RNA, roughly 85-450 ng, went into one-step reverse transcription and amplification. TCRdb processed the multiplex PCR reads anew with MiXCR; each CDR3 protein has one entry. In the table there are 150,000 to 200,000 distinct CDR3 sequences, approximately 40% of which are singletons. This record comes from a study of glioma-infiltrating T cells. Study results and caveats: Gliomas, especially low-grade, showed above-expected tissue-blood divergence; non-neoplastic patients showed below. Only very few CDR3 sequences appeared in both tissue and blood.

The CDR3 has 16 amino acids. Per germline, CDR1 SGHTA and CDR2 FQGNSA. The V end lost 5 bases, the J end lost 5 bases, and 19 bases lay between the germline ends. Material for sequencing was glioma tissue, nonneoplastic brain tissue, or PBMCs (not recorded which). The clonotype was recovered from a human donor with low-grade glioma or glioblastoma, undergoing nonglioma brain surgery, or in good health (not recorded which). The gene calls are TRBV7-2 and TRBJ2-1; D could derive from TRBD1 or TRBD2 (5 bases each). The CDR3 coding sequence is TGTGCCAGCAGCCCTGGCCCCGGGACGAGGGACAATGAGCAGTTCTTC. Amino acids: CASSPGPGTRDNEQFF.